Below, one T cell receptor (beta chain) is given with its context. Its specificity is not known. The sample belongs to a study of blood T cells in healthy people across ages. General observations from the study: Roughly linear declines in TCR beta diversity per million T cells occurred with age. Strong correlation was found linking TCR beta diversity to naive T cell percentage.

A second roughly 6 to 11 cycle PCR used barcoded and J-beta primers. One entry per CDR3 protein results from TCRdb running MiXCR on the 5' RACE reads. The sample consists of approximately 670,000 distinct CDR3 sequences, around two fifths of them appearing once. V dropped 5 bases and J dropped 4; count of bases not matched to a gene: 14. The CDR3 is 16 amino acids. Germline values: CDR1 SQVTM, CDR2 ANQGSEA. Sample: blood. This TCR was sampled from a man older than 75 in good health. V usage is TRBV29-1 and J usage is TRBJ2-5; 9 bases are shared with TRBD1. CDR3 loop: CSVFGGGTGFRETQYF. DNA of the CDR3: TGCAGCGTTTTCGGGGGCGGGACAGGGTTTCGAGAGACCCAGTACTTC.